This TCR beta chain derives from a study of T cell changes during pregnancy in multiple sclerosis. The germline CDR1 and CDR2 sequences are KGHSH and LQKENI. V gave up 5 bases and J gave up 0 bases, with 8 bases separating them. This CDR3 spans 15 amino acids. Libraries were prepared by immunoSEQ multiplex PCR; TCRdb keeps only in-frame clonotypes and omits some of them. The data contain about 55,000 clones, over 80% of them seen just once; the ten biggest clones take up over 0.5%. This sample comprised CD4+ T cells from peripheral blood mononuclear cells, obtained in the first trimester of pregnancy. The receptor's source is a female donor with multiple sclerosis, enrolled in a pregnancy study. This sequence joins TRBV18 and TRBJ2-6, with no clear D. CDR3 protein: CASSDNISGANVLTF. CDR3 nucleotides: TGTGCCAGCTCAGACAATATCTCTGGGGCCAACGTCCTGACTTTC. Full variable domain (outside the CDR3, taken from reference TRBV18 and TRBJ2-6): NAGVMQNPRHLVRRRGQEARLRCSPMKGHSHVYWYRQLPEEGLKFMVYLQKENIIDESGMPKERFSAEFPKEGPSILRIQQVVRGDSAAYFCASSDNISGANVLTFGAGSRLTVL.